This T cell receptor beta chain was observed in a study of human T cells and chemical hapten exposure. About the study: After 6 days, upper back 0.01% DPC patch tests were scored. Study-wide findings and caveats: With alopecia, donors may have immune responses unlike healthy people's.

This clonotype occurred many times. As yet, its antigen is unknown. V was cut by 5 bases and J by 0 bases, with 5 bases left in between. CDR3 length: 12 amino acids. TCRdb analysed the RACE reads with MiXCR anew, one entry per CDR3 protein. Altogether under 45,000 distinct CDR3 sequences are present, roughly a tenth being singletons, with the ten largest covering about 6%. Time point meaning: pre-sensitization, week 0. As to treatment: therapeutic diphenylcyclopropenone sensitization with weekly scalp DPC. Blood draws came first, before each patch test. The sequencing here drew on whole blood, taken in connection with sensitization to the hapten diphenylcyclopropenone (DPC). The origin of this receptor is a man aged 25-40 years with alopecia areata. Some clones in this sample may be carry-over from other donors' samples. The chain carries TRBV12-3 or TRBV12-4 and TRBJ2-7, with D hard to call. CDR3 residues: CASSPRSYEQYF. The DNA for the CDR3 is TGTGCCAGCAGTCCCCGCTCCTACGAGCAGTACTTC.